The TCR beta chain under discussion was sequenced for a study of T cell responses to AZD1222 COVID-19 vaccine. Here immunoSEQ multiplex PCR was the method, and the copy in TCRdb shows in-frame clones only, minus some. The repertoire holds roughly 180,000 clones, with 91% as singletons. On this clone itself: Other DNA sequences in this specimen translate into the identical CDR3.

The TCR comes from an adult who received the AZD1222 COVID-19 vaccine. This material consisted of peripheral blood, taken 28 days after the second AZD1222 dose.

The CDR3 spells CAISEGGDTQYF. The CDR3 DNA sequence: TGTGCCATCAGTGAGGGGGGTGATACGCAGTATTTT. V usage is TRBV10-3 and J usage is TRBJ2-3; tentatively, D is TRBD1 or TRBD2 (5 bases each). V gave up 2 bases and J gave up 6 bases, with 6 bases separating them. Germline V gene lookup returns CDR1 ENHRY and CDR2 SYGVKD. The CDR3 has 12 residues.